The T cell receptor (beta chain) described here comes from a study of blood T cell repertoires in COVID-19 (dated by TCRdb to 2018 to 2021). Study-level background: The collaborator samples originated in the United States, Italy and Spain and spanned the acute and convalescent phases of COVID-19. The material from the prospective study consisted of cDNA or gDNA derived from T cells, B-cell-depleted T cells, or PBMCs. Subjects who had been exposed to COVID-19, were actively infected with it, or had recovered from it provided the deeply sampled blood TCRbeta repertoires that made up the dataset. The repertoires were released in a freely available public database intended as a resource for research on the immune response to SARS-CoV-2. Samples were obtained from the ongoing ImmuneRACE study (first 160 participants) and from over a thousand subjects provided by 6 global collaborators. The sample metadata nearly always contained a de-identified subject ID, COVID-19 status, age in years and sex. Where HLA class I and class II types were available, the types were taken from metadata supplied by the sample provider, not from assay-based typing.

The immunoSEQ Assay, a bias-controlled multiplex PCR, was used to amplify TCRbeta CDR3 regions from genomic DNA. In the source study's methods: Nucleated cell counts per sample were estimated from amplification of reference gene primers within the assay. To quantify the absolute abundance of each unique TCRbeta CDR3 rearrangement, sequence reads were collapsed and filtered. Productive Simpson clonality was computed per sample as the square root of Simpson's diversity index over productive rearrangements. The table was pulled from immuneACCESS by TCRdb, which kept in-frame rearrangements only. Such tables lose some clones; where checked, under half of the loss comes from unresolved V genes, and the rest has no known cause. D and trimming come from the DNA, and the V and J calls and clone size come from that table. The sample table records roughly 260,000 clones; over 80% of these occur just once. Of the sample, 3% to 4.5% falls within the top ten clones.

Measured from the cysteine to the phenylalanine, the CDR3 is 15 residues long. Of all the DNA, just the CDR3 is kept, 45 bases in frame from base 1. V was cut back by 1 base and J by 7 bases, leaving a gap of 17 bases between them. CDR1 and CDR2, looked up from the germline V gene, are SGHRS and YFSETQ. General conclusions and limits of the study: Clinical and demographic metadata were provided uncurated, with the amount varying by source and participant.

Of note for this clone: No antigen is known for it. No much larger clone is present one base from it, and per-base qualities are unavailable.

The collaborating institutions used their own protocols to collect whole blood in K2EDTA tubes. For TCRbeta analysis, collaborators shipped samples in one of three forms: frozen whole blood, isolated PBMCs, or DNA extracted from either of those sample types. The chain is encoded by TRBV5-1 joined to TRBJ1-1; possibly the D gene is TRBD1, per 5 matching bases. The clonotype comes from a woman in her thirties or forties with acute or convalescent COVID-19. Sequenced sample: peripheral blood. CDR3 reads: CASSLRAASGDEAFF. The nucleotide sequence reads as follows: TGCGCCAGCAGCTTGAGGGCGGCATCGGGGGATGAAGCTTTCTTT. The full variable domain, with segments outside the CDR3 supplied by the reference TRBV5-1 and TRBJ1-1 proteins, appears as KAGVTQTPRYLIKTRGQQVTLSCSPISGHRSVSWYQQTPGQGLQFLFEYFSETQRNKGNFPGRFSGRQFSNSRSEMNVSTLELGDSALYLCASSLRAASGDEAFFGQGTRLTVV.